This TCR beta chain originates from a study of blood T cell repertoires in COVID-19 (dated by TCRdb to 2020 to 2021). Turning to the overall study: The collaborator samples originated in the United States, Italy and Spain and spanned the acute and convalescent phases of COVID-19. Sample metadata almost always included a de-identified subject ID, COVID-19 status, age in years and sex. Where HLA class I and class II types were available, the types were taken from metadata supplied by the sample provider, not from assay-based typing. Samples came from the ongoing ImmuneRACE study (first 160 participants) plus 1,254 subjects from 6 global collaborators. The repertoires were made available in a free public database intended to serve as a resource for research on the immune response to SARS-CoV-2. Subjects who had been exposed to COVID-19, were actively infected with it, or had recovered from it provided the deeply sampled blood TCRbeta repertoires that made up the dataset. The material from the prospective study consisted of cDNA or gDNA derived from T cells, B-cell-depleted T cells, or PBMCs. Here is what the overall study found, with its caveats: Clinical and demographic metadata were provided uncurated, with the amount varying by source and participant.

A note on this clone: The antigen it binds to is not known. Base qualities are missing; no much larger clone stands one base away.

Via the germline V gene, CDR1 is MNHNS and CDR2 SASEGT. V is reduced by 4 bases and J by 6 bases, leaving a spacing of 16 bases between them. Measured from the cysteine to the phenylalanine, the CDR3 is 15 residues long. CDR3 DNA only is kept here, 45 bases in frame from base 1. TCRbeta CDR3 regions were amplified from genomic DNA by means of the immunoSEQ Assay, a bias-controlled multiplex PCR. In the source study's methods: Nucleated cell counts per sample were estimated from amplification of reference gene primers within the assay. To quantify the absolute abundance of each unique TCRbeta CDR3 rearrangement, sequence reads were collapsed and filtered. For each sample, productive Simpson clonality was calculated as the square root of Simpson's diversity index across productive rearrangements. TCRdb holds this immuneACCESS table with in-frame rearrangements only. Some clones are missing; in checked studies, unresolved V genes explain under half, and the rest has no known cause. V and J calls and clone size are copied from that table; D and trimming were computed from the DNA. This sample holds 75,000 to 80,000 clones; 88% were observed only once. The ten largest make up less than 45% of the sample.

Each collaborating institution followed its own protocols to collect whole blood in K2EDTA tubes. For TCRbeta analysis, collaborator samples were shipped as frozen whole blood, as isolated PBMCs, or as DNA extracted from either sample type. The sequence is built from TRBV6-1 and TRBJ1-5; TRBD1 is perhaps the D gene, given 5 matching bases. This receptor was identified in a human donor in a cohort sampled during active COVID-19. Sequenced material: peripheral blood. DNA sequence: TGTGCCAGCAGTGGAGCAGGGAGGGGCGGTCAGCCCCAGCATTTT. This is translated as CASSGAGRGGQPQHF.